Reported below is one T cell receptor (beta chain). What it binds is unknown. This sample stems from a study of T cell responses to AZD1222 COVID-19 vaccine. Findings of the study overall: When two AZD1222 doses had been given, Spike-specific TCR breadth and depth rose. Regions 160-218 and 743-854 dominated among vaccine-associated CD4 TCRs spanning spike.

TCRdb's copy holds only in-frame clones and misses some; the assay was immunoSEQ multiplex PCR. In the table there are roughly 150,000 clones, around 92% of which are singletons. This TCR derives from an adult in good health. The sample consisted of peripheral blood, taken on day 0 of AZD1222 vaccination.

In DNA form, the CDR3 reads TGTGCCAGCAGCCAAGATCAGAGCGCCGCGACCTACAATGAGCAGTTCTTC. Its translation is CASSQDQSAATYNEQFF. V usage is TRBV3-1 (or the pseudogene TRBV3-2) and J usage is TRBJ2-1; D not certain. Between the trimmed V and J ends, which lost 0 bases and 2 bases, there was a span of 14 bases. The CDR3 sequence is 17 residues long. Germline CDR1 and CDR2: LGHDT and YNNKEL (reference sequence).